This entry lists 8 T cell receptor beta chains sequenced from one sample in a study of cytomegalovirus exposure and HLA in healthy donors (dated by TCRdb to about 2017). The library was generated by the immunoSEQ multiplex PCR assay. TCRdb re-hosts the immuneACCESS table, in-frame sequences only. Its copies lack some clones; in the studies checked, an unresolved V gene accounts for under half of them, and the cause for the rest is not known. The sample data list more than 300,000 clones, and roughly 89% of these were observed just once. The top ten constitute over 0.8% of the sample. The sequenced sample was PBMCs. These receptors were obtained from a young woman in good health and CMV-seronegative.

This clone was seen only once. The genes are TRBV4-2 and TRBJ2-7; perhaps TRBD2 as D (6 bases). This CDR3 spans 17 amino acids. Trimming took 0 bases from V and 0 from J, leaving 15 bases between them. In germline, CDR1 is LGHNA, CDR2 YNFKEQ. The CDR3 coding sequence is TGTGCCAGCAGCCAAGAAACGGGACTCCTGAGCTCCTACGAGCAGTACTTC. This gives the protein CASSQETGLLSSYEQYF.

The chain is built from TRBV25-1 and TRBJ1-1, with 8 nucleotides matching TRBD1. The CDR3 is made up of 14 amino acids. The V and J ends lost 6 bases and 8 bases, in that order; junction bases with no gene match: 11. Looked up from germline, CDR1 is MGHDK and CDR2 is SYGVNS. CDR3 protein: CASSPGQAPGEAFF. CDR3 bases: TGTGCCAGCAGCCCGGGACAGGCCCCGGGGGAAGCTTTCTTT. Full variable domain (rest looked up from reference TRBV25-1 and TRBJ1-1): EADIYQTPRYLVIGTGKKITLECSQTMGHDKMYWYQQDPGMELHLIHYSYGVNSTEKGDLSSESTVSRIRTEHFPLTLESARPSHTSQYLCASSPGQAPGEAFFGQGTRLTVV.

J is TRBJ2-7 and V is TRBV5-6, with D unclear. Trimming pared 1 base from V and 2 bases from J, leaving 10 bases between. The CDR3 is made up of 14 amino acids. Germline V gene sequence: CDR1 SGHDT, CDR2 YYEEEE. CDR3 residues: CASSLYSPAYEQYF. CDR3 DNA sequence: TGTGCCAGCAGCTTGTACAGCCCGGCCTACGAGCAGTACTTC.

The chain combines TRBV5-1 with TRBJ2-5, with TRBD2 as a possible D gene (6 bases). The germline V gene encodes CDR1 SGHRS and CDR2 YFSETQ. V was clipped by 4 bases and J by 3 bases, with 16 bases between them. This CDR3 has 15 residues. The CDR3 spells CASSSGGGPEETQYF. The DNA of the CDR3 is TGCGCCAGCAGCAGCGGCGGAGGGCCGGAAGAGACCCAGTACTTC.

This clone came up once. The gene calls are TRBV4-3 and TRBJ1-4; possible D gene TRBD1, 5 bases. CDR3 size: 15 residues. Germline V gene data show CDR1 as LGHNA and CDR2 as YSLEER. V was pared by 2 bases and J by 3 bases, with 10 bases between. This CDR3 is CASSQRQYPNEKLFF. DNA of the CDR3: TGCGCCAGCAGCCAACGACAGTACCCTAATGAAAAACTGTTTTTT.

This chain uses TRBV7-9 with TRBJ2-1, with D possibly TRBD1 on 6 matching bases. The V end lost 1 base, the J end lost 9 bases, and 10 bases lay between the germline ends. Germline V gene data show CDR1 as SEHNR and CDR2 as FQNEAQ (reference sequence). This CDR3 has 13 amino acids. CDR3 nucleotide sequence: TGTGCCAGCAGCTTAGTTCAGGGGATTGAGCAGTTCTTC. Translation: CASSLVQGIEQFF.

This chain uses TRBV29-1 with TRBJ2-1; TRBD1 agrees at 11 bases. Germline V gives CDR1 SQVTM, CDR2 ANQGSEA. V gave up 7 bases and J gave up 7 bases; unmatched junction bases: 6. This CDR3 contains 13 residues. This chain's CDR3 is CSAGQGANNEQFF. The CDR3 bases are TGCAGCGCCGGACAGGGGGCGAATAATGAGCAGTTCTTC.

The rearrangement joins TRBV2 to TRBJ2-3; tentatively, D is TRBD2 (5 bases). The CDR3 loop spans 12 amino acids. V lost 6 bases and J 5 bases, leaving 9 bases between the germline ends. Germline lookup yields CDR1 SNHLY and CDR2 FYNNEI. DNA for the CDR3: TGTGCCAGCAGGGCCCGGGGAGATACGCAGTATTTT. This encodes CASRARGDTQYF.